These T cell receptor beta chains were read from a single sample in a study of regulatory T cells in long-lasting Graves disease. MiXCR was run by TCRdb on the multiplex PCR reads, yielding one entry per CDR3 protein. The sample includes approximately 690,000 distinct CDR3 sequences, about 32% of them seen just once. The material sequenced was peripheral blood mononuclear cells (PBMCs), taken when the disease was refractory, from a patient treated with antithyroid drugs. The receptors were sampled from a female donor with Graves disease. Each CDR3 is given with its conserved first and last residue. D genes are given only for firm matches. Size tells how often a clone was seen (once, few, many) or the class of an expanded clone, and some rows leave it out.

CDR3nt | CDR3aa | v_gene | d_gene | abundance | j_gene
TGTGCCAGCAGCAATACTCCGGGACAGGGAGGTGGCTACACCTTC | CASSNTPGQGGGYTF | TRBV7-3 | TRBD1 | NA | TRBJ1-2
TGTGCCAGCAGGGGGAGAACTACGACAGAGGGTTTGGAAAACACCATATATTTT | CASRGRTTTEGLENTIYF | TRBV12-3/TRBV12-4 | NA | NA | TRBJ1-3
TGTGCCAGCAGCAAGACTGGGGGCGAATGGGTAGGGGAGACCCAGTACTTC | CASSKTGGEWVGETQYF | TRBV11-3 | NA | NA | TRBJ2-5
TGTGCCAGTAGTATAGATCGTTGGGTGAACACTGAAGCTTTCTTT | CASSIDRWVNTEAFF | TRBV19 | NA | NA | TRBJ1-1
TGTGCTAGTGGTTTATCACTAGCGGGAGGATCCTACGAGCAGTACTTC | CASGLSLAGGSYEQYF | TRBV12-5 | TRBD2 | NA | TRBJ2-7
TGTGCCCGCGTTCGATCCGTCTATGGCCACACCTTC | CARVRSVYGHTF | TRBV11-3 | NA | NA | TRBJ1-2
TGTGCCAGCAGTGAGCCGGGACAAGCCTGGTATAGCAATCAGCCCCAGCATTTT | CASSEPGQAWYSNQPQHF | TRBV6-2/TRBV6-3 | NA | few | TRBJ1-5
TGTGCCAGCGTTGGCAGGGTTGACGAGCAGTACTTC | CASVGRVDEQYF | TRBV27 | NA | NA | TRBJ2-7
TGTGCCAGCAGCCATTTCGGTGAATATGGCTACACCTTC | CASSHFGEYGYTF | TRBV7-9 | NA | NA | TRBJ1-2
TGCAGCGTAGACACCGGCGGCCCTAACTATGGCTACACCTTC | CSVDTGGPNYGYTF | TRBV29-1 | NA | many | TRBJ1-2
TGTGCCAGCAGTGGGACGGGGGCCGGCGATCAGCCCCAGCATTTT | CASSGTGAGDQPQHF | TRBV6-1 | NA | few | TRBJ1-5
TGCGCCAGCAGCCAAGACAAGCGGACAGATTACGAGCAGTACTTC | CASSQDKRTDYEQYF | TRBV4-1 | NA | few | TRBJ2-7
TGTGCCAGCAGTTTATTACAGGGCACCAATCAGCCCCAGCATTTT | CASSLLQGTNQPQHF | TRBV28 | NA | many | TRBJ1-5
TGTGCCCTGGGGTGGTCGGGAGATCACGAGCAGTACTTC | CALGWSGDHEQYF | TRBV2 | NA | few | TRBJ2-7
TGTGCCTGCCCCGGGACAGGAAAAGAGACCCAGTACTTC | CACPGTGKETQYF | TRBV2 | TRBD1 | few | TRBJ2-5
TGTGCCAGCACCCCAGCCAGGGCAACCCTCCCTGATCGGAACACTGAAGCTTTCTTT | CASTPARATLPDRNTEAFF | TRBV2 | NA | many | TRBJ1-1
TGTGCCAGCAGCCTGAAGGCGGGAGGAGGTGTAAACATTCAGTACTTC | CASSLKAGGGVNIQYF | TRBV11-2 | TRBD2 | NA | TRBJ2-4
TGTGCCAGCAGTGCAGACAGGGGGTCTCATGGCTACACCTTC | CASSADRGSHGYTF | TRBV6-1 | TRBD1 | many | TRBJ1-2
TGTGCCACCAGCATGGGACAGGGGGGTGGCTACACCTTC | CATSMGQGGGYTF | TRBV15 | TRBD1 | once | TRBJ1-2
TGCGCCAGCAGCTTAACAGGCCCGGGTAACTATGGCTACACCTTC | CASSLTGPGNYGYTF | TRBV5-1 | NA | NA | TRBJ1-2
TGTGCCAGCAGTTCCGACCCGACGACTACAAATGAGCAGTTCTTC | CASSSDPTTTNEQFF | TRBV28 | NA | NA | TRBJ2-1
TGTGCCAGCAGTTTCCCCTTATCGGGGAGTCACACTGAAGCTTTCTTT | CASSFPLSGSHTEAFF | TRBV27 | NA | NA | TRBJ1-1
TGCAGTGCTAGAGCTGGGGGCGGTCAGCCCCAGCATTTT | CSARAGGGQPQHF | TRBV20-1 | NA | few | TRBJ1-5
TGTGCCAGCACCCCGGGGAGGGCCCTCACAGATACGCAGTATTTT | CASTPGRALTDTQYF | TRBV12-3/TRBV12-4 | TRBD2 | NA | TRBJ2-3
TGTGCCAGCAGCTTAACGTACCTGGCACGGGGCGGGGAGACCCAGTACTTC | CASSLTYLARGGETQYF | TRBV7-3 | NA | once | TRBJ2-5
TGTGCCAGCAGTGGGCGGACAAGAGGGGCCCTAGACACTGAAGCTTTCTTT | CASSGRTRGALDTEAFF | TRBV6-1 | NA | few | TRBJ1-1
TGTGCCAGCAGTTCCGGACTAGCTGGGACTCTGGAGACCCAGTACTTC | CASSSGLAGTLETQYF | TRBV12-3/TRBV12-4 | TRBD2 | many | TRBJ2-5
TGTGCCAACCGACAGGGGGAGAACTATGGCTACACCTTC | CANRQGENYGYTF | TRBV7-3 | TRBD1 | NA | TRBJ1-2
TGTGCCAGCAGGGGGGACAACGGCAATCAGCCCCAGCATTTT | CASRGDNGNQPQHF | TRBV28 | NA | many | TRBJ1-5
TGTGCCAGCACCGCCCCTGGAAGGGAACAATATGGCTACACCTTC | CASTAPGREQYGYTF | TRBV2 | NA | many | TRBJ1-2
TGTGCCAGCATCCAGGGACCCTCGACGCCCTACGAGCAGTACTTC | CASIQGPSTPYEQYF | TRBV6-1 | NA | few | TRBJ2-7
TGCAGTGCGATCCAGGGAACTGAGACCCAGTACTTC | CSAIQGTETQYF | TRBV20-1 | NA | NA | TRBJ2-5
TGTGCCAGCAGAGATCAGGGAAGCGCAACTAATGAAAAACTGTTTTTT | CASRDQGSATNEKLFF | TRBV6-2/TRBV6-3 | NA | few | TRBJ1-4
TGTGCCAGCAGTCTCGGGGGACGCCTGAACACTGAAGCTTTCTTT | CASSLGGRLNTEAFF | TRBV27 | NA | many | TRBJ1-1
TGCAGCGTTGACGAGGTGGGCGAGACCCAGTACTTC | CSVDEVGETQYF | TRBV29-1 | NA | many | TRBJ2-5
TGCAGCGTCAGACTAGCAAGGGAGACCCAGTACTTC | CSVRLARETQYF | TRBV29-1 | TRBD2 | NA | TRBJ2-5
TGTGCCAGCAGTGAGTTGGGCAGCTCCCAAGAGACCCAGTACTTC | CASSELGSSQETQYF | TRBV25-1 | NA | few | TRBJ2-5
TGTGCCAGTAGACAGTCGACAGGACAAGAGACCCAGTACTTC | CASRQSTGQETQYF | TRBV19 | NA | once | TRBJ2-5
TGCGCCAGCAGCTTTCGGACAGGGGGCGCGTACGAGCAGTACTTC | CASSFRTGGAYEQYF | TRBV5-1 | TRBD1 | NA | TRBJ2-7
TGTGCCACCTCGGCTTGGCTAGTGTCTTCGGAGACCCAGTACTTC | CATSAWLVSSETQYF | TRBV15 | NA | NA | TRBJ2-5
TGTGCCAGCATAAGGGGAGTCCCTACCGGGGAGCTGTTTTTT | CASIRGVPTGELFF | TRBV12-3/TRBV12-4 | NA | few | TRBJ2-2
TGTGCCAGCAGCTTAAATGTGGACAGGAACACTGAAGCTTTCTTT | CASSLNVDRNTEAFF | TRBV11-2 | NA | many | TRBJ1-1
TGTGCCAGTAGTCCCGGGACAGTCTCGGCCGGGGAGCTGTTTTTT | CASSPGTVSAGELFF | TRBV19 | TRBD1 | NA | TRBJ2-2
TGTGCCAGCAGCCCAAAGGCAACGATAACAACTAATGAAAAACTGTTTTTT | CASSPKATITTNEKLFF | TRBV7-9 | NA | NA | TRBJ1-4
TGTGCCAGCAGTGTGGACAGGGACTATAATTCACCCCTCCACTTT | CASSVDRDYNSPLHF | TRBV28 | TRBD1 | many | TRBJ1-6
TGTGCCAGCAGCTGGGGACAGGGAGGTCTCCAAGAGACCCAGTACTTC | CASSWGQGGLQETQYF | TRBV11-2 | TRBD1 | few | TRBJ2-5
TGTGCCATCAGCCCGAGGGGACAGGGACCCTACGAGCAGTACTTC | CAISPRGQGPYEQYF | TRBV10-3 | TRBD1 | NA | TRBJ2-7
TGTGCCAGCAGTCTTACCGGGACATCGAACACTGAAGCTTTCTTT | CASSLTGTSNTEAFF | TRBV28 | NA | many | TRBJ1-1
TGTGCCAGCAGCGATTGCAGGGTGTTGGATTCACCCCTCCACTTT | CASSDCRVLDSPLHF | TRBV3-1 | NA | NA | TRBJ1-6
TGTGCCAGCAGTTACAGGACAGGGAACACTGAAGCTTTCTTT | CASSYRTGNTEAFF | TRBV6-2/TRBV6-3 | TRBD1 | many | TRBJ1-1
TGTGCCAGCAGCTACACAGGCGGGTCGGGCACTGAAGCTTTCTTT | CASSYTGGSGTEAFF | TRBV14 | NA | NA | TRBJ1-1
TGTGCCAGCAGTTTATCTTTTTGGTGGCTAGCGGGAGGGCCCGTCCTAGAGACCCAGTACTTC | CASSLSFWWLAGGPVLETQYF | TRBV28 | TRBD2 | NA | TRBJ2-5
TGCAGTGCGGGGACTAACTCCTACGAGCAGTACTTC | CSAGTNSYEQYF | TRBV20-1 | TRBD2 | few | TRBJ2-7